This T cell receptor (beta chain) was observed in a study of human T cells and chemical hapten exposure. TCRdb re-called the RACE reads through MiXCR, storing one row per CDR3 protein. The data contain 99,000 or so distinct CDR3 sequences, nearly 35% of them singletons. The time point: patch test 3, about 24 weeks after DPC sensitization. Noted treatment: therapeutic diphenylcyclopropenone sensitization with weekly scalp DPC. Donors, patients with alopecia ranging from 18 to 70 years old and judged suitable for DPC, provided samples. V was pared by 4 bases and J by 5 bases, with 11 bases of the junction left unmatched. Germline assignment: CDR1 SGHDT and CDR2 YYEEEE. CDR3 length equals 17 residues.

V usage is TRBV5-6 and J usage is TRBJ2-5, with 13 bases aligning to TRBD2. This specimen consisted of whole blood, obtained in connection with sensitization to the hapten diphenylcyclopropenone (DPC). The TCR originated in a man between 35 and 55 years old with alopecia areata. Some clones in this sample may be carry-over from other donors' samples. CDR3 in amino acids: CASSTGLAGAHLETQYF. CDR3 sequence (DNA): TGTGCCAGCAGCACCGGACTAGCGGGAGCCCACCTGGAGACCCAGTACTTC. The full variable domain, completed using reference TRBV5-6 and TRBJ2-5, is DAGVTQSPTHLIKTRGQQVTLRCSPKSGHDTVSWYQQALGQGPQFIFQYYEEEERQRGNFPDRFSGHQFPNYSSELNVNALLLGDSALYLCASSTGLAGAHLETQYFGPGTRLLVL.